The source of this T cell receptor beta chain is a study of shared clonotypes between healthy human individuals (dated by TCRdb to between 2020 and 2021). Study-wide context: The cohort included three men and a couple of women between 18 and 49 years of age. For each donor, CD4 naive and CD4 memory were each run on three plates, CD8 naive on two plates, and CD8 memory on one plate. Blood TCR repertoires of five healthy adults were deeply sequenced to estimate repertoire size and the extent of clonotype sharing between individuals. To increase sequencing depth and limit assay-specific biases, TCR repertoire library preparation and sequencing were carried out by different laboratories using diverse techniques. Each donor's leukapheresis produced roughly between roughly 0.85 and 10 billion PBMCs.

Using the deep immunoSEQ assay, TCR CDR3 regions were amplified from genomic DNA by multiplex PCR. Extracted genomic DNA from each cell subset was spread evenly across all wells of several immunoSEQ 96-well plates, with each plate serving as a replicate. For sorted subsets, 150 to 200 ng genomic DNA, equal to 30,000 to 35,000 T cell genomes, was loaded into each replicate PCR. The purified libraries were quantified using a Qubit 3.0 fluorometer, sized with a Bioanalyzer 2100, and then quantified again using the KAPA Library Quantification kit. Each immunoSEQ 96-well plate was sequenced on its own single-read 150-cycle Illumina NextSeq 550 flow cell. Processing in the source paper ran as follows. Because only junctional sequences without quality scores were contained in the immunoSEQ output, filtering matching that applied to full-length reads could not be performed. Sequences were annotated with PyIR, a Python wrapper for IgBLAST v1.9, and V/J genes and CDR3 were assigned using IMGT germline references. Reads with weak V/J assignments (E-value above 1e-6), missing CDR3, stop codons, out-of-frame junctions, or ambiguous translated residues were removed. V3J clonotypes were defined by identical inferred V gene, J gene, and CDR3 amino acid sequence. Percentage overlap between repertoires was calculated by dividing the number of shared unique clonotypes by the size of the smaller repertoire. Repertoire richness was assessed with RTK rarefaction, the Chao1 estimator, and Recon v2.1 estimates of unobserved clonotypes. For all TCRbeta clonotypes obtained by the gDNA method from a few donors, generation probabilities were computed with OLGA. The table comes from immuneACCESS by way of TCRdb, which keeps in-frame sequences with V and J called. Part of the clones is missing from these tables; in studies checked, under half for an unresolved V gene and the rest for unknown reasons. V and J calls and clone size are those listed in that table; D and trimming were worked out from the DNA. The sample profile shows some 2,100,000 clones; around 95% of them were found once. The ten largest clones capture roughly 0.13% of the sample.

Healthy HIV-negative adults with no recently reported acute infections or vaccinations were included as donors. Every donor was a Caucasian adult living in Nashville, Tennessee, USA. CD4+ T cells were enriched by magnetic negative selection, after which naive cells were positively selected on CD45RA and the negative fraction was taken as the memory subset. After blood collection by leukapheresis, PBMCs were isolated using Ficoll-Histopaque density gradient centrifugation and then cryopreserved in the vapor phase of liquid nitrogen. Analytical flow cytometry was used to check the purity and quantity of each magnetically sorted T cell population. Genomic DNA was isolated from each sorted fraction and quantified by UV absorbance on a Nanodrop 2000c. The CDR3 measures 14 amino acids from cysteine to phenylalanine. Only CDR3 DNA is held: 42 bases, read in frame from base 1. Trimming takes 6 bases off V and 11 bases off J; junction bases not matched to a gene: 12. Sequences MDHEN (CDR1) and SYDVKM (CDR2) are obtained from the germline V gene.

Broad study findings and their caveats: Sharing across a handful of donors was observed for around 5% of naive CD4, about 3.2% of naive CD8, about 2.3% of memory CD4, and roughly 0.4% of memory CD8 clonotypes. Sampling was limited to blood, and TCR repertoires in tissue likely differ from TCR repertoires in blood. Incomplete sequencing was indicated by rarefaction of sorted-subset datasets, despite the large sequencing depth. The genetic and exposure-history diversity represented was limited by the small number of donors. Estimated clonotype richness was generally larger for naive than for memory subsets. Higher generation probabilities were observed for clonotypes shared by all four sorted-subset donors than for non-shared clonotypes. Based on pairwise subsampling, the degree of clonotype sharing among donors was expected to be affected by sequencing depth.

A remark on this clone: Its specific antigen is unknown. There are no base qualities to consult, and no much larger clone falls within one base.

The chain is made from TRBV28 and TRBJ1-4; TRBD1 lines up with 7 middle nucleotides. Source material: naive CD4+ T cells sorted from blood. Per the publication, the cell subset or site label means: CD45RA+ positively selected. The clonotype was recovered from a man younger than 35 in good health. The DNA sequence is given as TGTGCCAGCAGCCCTGACAGGGACGTGGGGAAACTGTTTTTT. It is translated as CASSPDRDVGKLFF.